This T cell receptor beta chain was sequenced during a study of tumor-infiltrating lymphocytes in primary liver carcinoma. Ten or more counts support this clonotype. One base away lies a much larger clone, so this may be a sequencing read error. From unsorted bulk tissue weighing about 18-30 mg, DNA and RNA were co-extracted. From about 530 ng total RNA, TCR beta cDNA was generated with a primer in the constant region. Construction of TCR beta libraries relied on three successive nested multiplex PCR rounds employing slightly modified ARM-PCR. MiXCR, applied by TCRdb to the multiplex PCR reads, yields one record per CDR3 protein. The profile shows approximately 30,000 distinct CDR3 sequences, 71% of them singletons. Sequenced input: liver tumor tissue from sampling region 3. Subset in this sample: tumor region T3, left-lateral pole. The clonotype was recovered from a woman aged 30 to 39 with primary liver carcinoma and hepatitis B virus infection.

Here the CDR3 DNA reads TGTGCCAGCAGTCCGGACTCGGGGTATAGGGAGCAGTTCTTC. Its protein is CASSPDSGYREQFF. The chain couples TRBV11-2 to TRBJ2-1; perhaps TRBD2 as D (5 bases). Trimming took off 6 bases at V and 10 bases at J, with 19 bases between the two ends. This CDR3 spans 14 amino acids. CDR1 is SGHAT and CDR2 is FQNNGV in the germline V gene.